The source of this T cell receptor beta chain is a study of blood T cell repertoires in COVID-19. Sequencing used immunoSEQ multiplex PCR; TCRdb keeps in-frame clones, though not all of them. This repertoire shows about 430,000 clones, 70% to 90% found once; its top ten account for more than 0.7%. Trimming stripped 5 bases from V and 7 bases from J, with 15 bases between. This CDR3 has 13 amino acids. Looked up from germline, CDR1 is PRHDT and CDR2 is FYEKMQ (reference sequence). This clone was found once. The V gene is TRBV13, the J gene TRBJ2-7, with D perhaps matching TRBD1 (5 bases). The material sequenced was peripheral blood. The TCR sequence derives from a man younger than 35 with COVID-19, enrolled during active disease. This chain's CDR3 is CASSQNVGEEQYF. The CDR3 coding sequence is TGTGCCAGCAGCCAAAATGTAGGGGAAGAGCAGTACTTC.